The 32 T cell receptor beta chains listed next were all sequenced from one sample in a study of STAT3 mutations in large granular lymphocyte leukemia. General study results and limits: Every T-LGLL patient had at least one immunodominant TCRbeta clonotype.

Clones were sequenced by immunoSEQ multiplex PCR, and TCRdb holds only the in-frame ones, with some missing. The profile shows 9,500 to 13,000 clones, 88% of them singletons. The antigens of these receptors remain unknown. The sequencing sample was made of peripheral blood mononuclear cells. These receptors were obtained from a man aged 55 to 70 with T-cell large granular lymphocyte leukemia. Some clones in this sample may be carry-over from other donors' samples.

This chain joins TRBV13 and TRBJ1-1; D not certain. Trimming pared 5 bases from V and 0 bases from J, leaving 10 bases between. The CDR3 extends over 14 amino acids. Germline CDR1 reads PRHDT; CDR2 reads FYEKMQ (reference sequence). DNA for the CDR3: TGTGCCAGCAGCCCCCGAACCTTGAACACTGAAGCTTTCTTT. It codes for CASSPRTLNTEAFF. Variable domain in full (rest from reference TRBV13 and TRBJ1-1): AAGVIQSPRHLIKEKRETATLKCYPIPRHDTVYWYQQGPGQDPQFLISFYEKMQSDKGSIPDRFSAQQFSDYHSELNMSSLELGDSALYFCASSPRTLNTEAFFGQGTRLTVV.

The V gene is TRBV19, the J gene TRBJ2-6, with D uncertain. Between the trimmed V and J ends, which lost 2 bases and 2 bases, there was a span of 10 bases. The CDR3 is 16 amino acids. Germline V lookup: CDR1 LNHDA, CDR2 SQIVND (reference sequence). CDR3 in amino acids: CASSIRSLAGANVLTF. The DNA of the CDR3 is TGTGCCAGTAGTATAAGGTCCTTGGCTGGGGCCAACGTCCTGACTTTC.

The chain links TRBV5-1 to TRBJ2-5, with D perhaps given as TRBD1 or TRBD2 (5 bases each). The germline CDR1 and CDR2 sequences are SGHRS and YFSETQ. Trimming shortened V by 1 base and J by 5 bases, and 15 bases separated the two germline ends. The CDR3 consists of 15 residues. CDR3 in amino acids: CASSLRGLRGETQYF. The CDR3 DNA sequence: TGCGCCAGCAGCTTGCGGGGCCTAAGAGGGGAGACCCAGTACTTC.

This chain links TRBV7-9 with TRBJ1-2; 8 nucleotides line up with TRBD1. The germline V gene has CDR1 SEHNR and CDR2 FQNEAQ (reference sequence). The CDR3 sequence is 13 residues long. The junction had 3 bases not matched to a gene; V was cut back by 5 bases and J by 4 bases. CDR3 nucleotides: TGTGCCAGCAGCGACAGGGGAGGCTATGGCTACACCTTC. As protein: CASSDRGGYGYTF.

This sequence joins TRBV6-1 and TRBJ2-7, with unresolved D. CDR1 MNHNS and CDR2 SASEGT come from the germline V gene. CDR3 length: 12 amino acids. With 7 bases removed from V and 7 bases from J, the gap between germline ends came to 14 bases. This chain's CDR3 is CASTQHFWEQYF. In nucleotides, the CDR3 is TGTGCCAGCACCCAACACTTCTGGGAGCAGTACTTC.

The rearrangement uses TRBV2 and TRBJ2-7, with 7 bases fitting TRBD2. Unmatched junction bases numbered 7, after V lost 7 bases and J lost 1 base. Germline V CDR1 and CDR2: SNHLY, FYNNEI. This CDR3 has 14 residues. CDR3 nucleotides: TGTGCCAGCAAGGGAGGGAGAGGGTCCTACGAGCAGTACTTC. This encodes CASKGGRGSYEQYF.

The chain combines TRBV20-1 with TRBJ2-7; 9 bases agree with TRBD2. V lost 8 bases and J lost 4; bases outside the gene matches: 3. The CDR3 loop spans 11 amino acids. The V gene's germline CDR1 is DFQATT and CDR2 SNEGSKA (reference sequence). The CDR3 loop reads CSPRGGYEQYF. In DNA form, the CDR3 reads TGCAGTCCGCGGGGGGGATACGAGCAGTACTTC.

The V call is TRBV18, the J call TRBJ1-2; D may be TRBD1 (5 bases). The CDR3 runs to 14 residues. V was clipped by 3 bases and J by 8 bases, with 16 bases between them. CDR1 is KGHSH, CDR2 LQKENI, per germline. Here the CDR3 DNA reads TGTGCCAGCTCACCCGGGACCCGCAACTGGGGCTACACCTTC. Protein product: CASSPGTRNWGYTF.

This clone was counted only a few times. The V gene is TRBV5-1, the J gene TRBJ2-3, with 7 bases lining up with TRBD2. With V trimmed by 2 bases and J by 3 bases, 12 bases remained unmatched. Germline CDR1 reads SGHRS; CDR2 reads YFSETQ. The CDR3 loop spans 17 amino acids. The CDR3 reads CASSLKWREMGTDTQYF. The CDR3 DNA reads TGCGCCAGCAGCTTAAAGTGGCGGGAGATGGGGACAGATACGCAGTATTTT. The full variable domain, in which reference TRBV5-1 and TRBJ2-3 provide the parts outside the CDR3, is KAGVTQTPRYLIKTRGQQVTLSCSPISGHRSVSWYQQTPGQGLQFLFEYFSETQRNKGNFPGRFSGRQFSNSRSEMNVSTLELGDSALYLCASSLKWREMGTDTQYFGPGTRLTVL.

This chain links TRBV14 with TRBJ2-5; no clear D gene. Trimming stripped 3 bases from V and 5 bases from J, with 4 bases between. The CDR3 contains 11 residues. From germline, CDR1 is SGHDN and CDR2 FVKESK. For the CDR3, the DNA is TGTGCCAGCAGCCAGCGGGAGACCCAGTACTTC. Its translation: CASSQRETQYF.

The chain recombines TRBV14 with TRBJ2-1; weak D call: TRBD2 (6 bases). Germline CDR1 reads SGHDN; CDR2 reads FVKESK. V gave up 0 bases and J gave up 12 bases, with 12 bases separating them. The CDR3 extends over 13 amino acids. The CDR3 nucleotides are TGTGCCAGCAGCCAAGAGCGGGGCCGGGGGCAGTTCTTC. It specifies CASSQERGRGQFF.

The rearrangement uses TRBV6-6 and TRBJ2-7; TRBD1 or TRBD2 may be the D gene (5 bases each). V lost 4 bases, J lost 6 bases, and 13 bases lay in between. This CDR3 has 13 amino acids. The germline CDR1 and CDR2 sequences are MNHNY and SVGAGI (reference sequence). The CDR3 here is CASSSGTLIEQYF. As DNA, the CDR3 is TGTGCCAGCAGTTCCGGGACCCTCATCGAGCAGTACTTC.

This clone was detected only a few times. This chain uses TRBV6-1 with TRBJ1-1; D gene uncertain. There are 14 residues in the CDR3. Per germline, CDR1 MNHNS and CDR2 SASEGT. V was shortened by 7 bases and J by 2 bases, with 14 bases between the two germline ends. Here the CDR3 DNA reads TGTGCCAGCAAGACGGGTGACTCCAACACTGAAGCTTTCTTT. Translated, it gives CASKTGDSNTEAFF.

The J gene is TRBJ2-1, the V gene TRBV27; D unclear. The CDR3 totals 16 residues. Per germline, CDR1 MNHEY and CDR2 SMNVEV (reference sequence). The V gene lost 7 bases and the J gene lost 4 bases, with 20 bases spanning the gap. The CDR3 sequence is CASKIDSSSNYNEQFF. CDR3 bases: TGTGCCAGCAAAATAGACTCTTCCTCGAATTACAATGAGCAGTTCTTC.

This CDR3 reads CAISPQGSDNSPLHF. CDR3 nucleotides: TGTGCCATCAGCCCCCAGGGATCGGATAATTCACCCCTCCACTTT. This chain links TRBV10-3 with TRBJ1-6, with a weak D call TRBD1 (5 bases). The CDR3 spans 15 residues. The germline V gene encodes CDR1 ENHRY and CDR2 SYGVKD. The V end was cut by 6 bases, the J end by 5 bases, with 14 bases between.

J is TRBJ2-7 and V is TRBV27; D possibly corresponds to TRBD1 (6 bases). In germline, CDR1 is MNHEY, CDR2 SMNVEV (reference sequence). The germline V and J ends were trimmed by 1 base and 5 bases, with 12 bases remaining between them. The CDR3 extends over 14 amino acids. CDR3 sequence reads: CASSLWDTVDEQYF. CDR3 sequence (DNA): TGTGCCAGCAGTTTATGGGACACGGTAGACGAGCAGTACTTC.

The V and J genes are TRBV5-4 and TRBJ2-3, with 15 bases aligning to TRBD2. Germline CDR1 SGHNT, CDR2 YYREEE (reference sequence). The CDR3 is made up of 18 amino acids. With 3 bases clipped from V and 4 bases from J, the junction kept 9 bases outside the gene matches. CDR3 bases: TGTGCCAGCAGCTCCGGACTAGCGGGAGGGCCAGGGTCAGATACGCAGTATTTT. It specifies CASSSGLAGGPGSDTQYF.

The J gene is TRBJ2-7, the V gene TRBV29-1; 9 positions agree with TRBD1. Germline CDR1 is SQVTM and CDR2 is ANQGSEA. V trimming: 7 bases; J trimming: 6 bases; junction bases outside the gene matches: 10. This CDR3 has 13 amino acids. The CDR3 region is CSATPGQGTEQYF. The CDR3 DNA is TGCAGCGCAACTCCGGGACAGGGTACCGAGCAGTACTTC.

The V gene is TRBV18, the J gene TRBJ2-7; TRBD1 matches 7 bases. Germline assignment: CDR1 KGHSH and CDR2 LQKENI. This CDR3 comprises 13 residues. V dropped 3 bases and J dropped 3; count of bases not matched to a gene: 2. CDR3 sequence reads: CASSPGQNYEQYF. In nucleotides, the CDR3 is TGTGCCAGCTCACCGGGACAGAACTACGAGCAGTACTTC. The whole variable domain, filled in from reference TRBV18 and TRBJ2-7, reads NAGVMQNPRHLVRRRGQEARLRCSPMKGHSHVYWYRQLPEEGLKFMVYLQKENIIDESGMPKERFSAEFPKEGPSILRIQQVVRGDSAAYFCASSPGQNYEQYFGPGTRLTVT.

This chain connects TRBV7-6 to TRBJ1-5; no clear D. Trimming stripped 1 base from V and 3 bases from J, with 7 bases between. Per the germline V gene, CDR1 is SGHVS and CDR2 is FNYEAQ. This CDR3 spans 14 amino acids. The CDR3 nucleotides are TGTGCCAGCAGCTTAGGGGGAGCCAATCAGCCCCAGCATTTT. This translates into CASSLGGANQPQHF.

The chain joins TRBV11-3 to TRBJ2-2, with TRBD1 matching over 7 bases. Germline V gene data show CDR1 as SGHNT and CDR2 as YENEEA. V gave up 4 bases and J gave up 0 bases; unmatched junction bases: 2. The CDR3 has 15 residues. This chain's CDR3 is CASSSTGTNTGELFF. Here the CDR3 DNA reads TGTGCCAGCAGCTCGACAGGGACGAACACCGGGGAGCTGTTTTTT.

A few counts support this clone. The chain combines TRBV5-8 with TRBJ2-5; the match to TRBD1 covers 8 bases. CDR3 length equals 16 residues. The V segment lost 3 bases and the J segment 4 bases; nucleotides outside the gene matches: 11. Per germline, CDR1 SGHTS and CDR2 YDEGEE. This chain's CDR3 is CASSSGVDRAGETQYF. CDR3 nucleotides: TGTGCCAGCAGCTCGGGGGTGGACAGGGCGGGAGAGACCCAGTACTTC.

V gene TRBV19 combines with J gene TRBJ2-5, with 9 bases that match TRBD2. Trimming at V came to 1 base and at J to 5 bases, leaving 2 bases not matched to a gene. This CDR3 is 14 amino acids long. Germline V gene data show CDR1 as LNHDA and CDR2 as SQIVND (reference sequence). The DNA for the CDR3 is TGTGCCAGTAGTATAGTAGCGGGAGTGGAGACCCAGTACTTC. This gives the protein CASSIVAGVETQYF.

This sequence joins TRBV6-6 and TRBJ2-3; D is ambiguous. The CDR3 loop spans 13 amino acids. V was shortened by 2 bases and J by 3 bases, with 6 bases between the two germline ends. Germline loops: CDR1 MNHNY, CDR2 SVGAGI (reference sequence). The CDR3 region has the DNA TGTGCCAGCAGTTACCCCGGGACAGATACGCAGTATTTT. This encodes CASSYPGTDTQYF.

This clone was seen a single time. CDR3 protein: CAWSGDRGNTEAFF. The CDR3 nucleotides are TGTGCCTGGAGTGGGGACCGCGGGAACACTGAAGCTTTCTTT. This sequence joins TRBV30 and TRBJ1-1; tentatively, D is TRBD1 (5 bases). The germline CDR1 and CDR2 sequences are GTSNPN and SVGIG (reference sequence). The CDR3 runs 14 residues. V lost 1 base to trimming and J lost 1 base, with 10 bases between them. The full variable domain, completed using reference TRBV30 and TRBJ1-1, is SQTIHQWPATLVQPVGSPLSLECTVEGTSNPNLYWYRQAAGRGLQLLFYSVGIGQISSEVPQNLSASRPQDRQFILSSKKLLLSDSGFYLCAWSGDRGNTEAFFGQGTRLTVV.

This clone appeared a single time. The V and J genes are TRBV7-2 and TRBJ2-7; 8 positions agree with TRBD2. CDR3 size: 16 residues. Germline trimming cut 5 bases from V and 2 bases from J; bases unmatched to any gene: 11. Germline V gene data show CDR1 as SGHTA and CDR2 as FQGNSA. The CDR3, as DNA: TGTGCCAGCAGCCCCGGTAGCGGGAAGAACGCCTACGAGCAGTACTTC. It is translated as CASSPGSGKNAYEQYF. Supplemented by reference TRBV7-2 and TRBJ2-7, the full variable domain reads GAGVSQSPSNKVTEKGKDVELRCDPISGHTALYWYRQSLGQGLEFLIYFQGNSAPDKSGLPSDRFSAERTGGSVSTLTIQRTQQEDSAVYLCASSPGSGKNAYEQYFGPGTRLTVT.

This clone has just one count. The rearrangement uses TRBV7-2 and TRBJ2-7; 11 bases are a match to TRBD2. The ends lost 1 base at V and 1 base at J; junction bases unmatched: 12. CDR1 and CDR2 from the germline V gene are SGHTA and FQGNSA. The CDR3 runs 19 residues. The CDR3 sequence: CASSLEASSASGGSYEQYF. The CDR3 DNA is TGTGCCAGCAGCTTAGAGGCATCCTCGGCTAGCGGGGGGTCCTACGAGCAGTACTTC.

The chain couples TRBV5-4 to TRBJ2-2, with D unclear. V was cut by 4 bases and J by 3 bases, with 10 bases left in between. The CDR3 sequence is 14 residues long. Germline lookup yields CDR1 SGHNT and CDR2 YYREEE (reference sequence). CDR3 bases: TGTGCCAGCAGCCTGGACGGACACACCGGGGAGCTGTTTTTT. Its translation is CASSLDGHTGELFF. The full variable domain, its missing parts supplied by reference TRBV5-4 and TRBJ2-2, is ETGVTQSPTHLIKTRGQQVTLRCSSQSGHNTVSWYQQALGQGPQFIFQYYREEENGRGNFPPRFSGLQFPNYSSELNVNALELDDSALYLCASSLDGHTGELFFGEGSRLTVL.

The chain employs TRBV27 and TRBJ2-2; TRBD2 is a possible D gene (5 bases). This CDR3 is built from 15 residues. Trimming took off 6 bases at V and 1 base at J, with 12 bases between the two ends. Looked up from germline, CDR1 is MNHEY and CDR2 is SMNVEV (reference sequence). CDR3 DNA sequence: TGTGCCAGCAGCGGGGTCTGGGGGAACACCGGGGAGCTGTTTTTT. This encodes CASSGVWGNTGELFF.

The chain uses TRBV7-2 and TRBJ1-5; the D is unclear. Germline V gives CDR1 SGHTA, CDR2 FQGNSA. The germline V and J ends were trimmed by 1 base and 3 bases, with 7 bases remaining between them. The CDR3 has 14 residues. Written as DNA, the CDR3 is TGTGCCAGCAGCTTAGGGTTAAACAATCAGCCCCAGCATTTT. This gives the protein CASSLGLNNQPQHF. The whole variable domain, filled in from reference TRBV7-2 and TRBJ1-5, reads GAGVSQSPSNKVTEKGKDVELRCDPISGHTALYWYRQSLGQGLEFLIYFQGNSAPDKSGLPSDRFSAERTGGSVSTLTIQRTQQEDSAVYLCASSLGLNNQPQHFGDGTRLSIL.

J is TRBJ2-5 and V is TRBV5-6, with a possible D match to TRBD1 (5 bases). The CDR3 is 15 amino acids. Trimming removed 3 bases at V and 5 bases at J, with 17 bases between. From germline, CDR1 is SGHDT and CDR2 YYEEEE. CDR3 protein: CASSSYAGSRETQYF. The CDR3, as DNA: TGTGCCAGCAGCTCATATGCAGGGTCCCGGGAGACCCAGTACTTC.

The CDR3 DNA reads TGTGCCAGCAGTTACTACCACACAGATACGCAGTATTTT. This sequence encodes CASSYYHTDTQYF. V and J are TRBV6-5 and TRBJ2-3, with no clear D. The length of the CDR3 is 13 residues. Per the germline V gene, CDR1 is MNHEY and CDR2 is SVGAGI. V lost 1 base and J 2 bases, leaving 4 bases between the germline ends.